This T cell receptor beta chain was identified during a study of cytomegalovirus exposure and HLA in healthy donors. The primer mix had 60 Vbeta and 13 Jbeta primers. Repertoires were generated with immunoSEQ multiplex PCR, while TCRdb's copy carries only in-frame clones and drops some. In the table there are 120,000 to 150,000 clones, roughly four fifths of which are singletons. General study findings and limits: Highly shared variants forming one cluster were likely a sequencing artifact. In an earlier analysis, most TCR beta V segments were productive about 87% or about 30% of the time. In a later analysis, productive TCRs from donors in an Asian-associated ancestry cluster reportedly carried fewer N-insertions than the cohort mean.

On this clone: The target antigen is unknown.

The source of this sequence is a human donor in good health. Sequences were obtained from PBMCs.

CDR3: CASSFRDRDNSPLHF. In DNA form, the CDR3 reads TGCGCCAGCAGCTTCCGGGACAGGGATAATTCACCCCTCCACTTT. The V call is TRBV5-1, the J call TRBJ1-6, with 9 nucleotides matching TRBD1. This CDR3 has 15 amino acids. Germline CDR1 is SGHRS and CDR2 is YFSETQ. With V trimmed by 2 bases and J by 5 bases, 2 bases remained unmatched.